The 17 T cell receptor beta chains reported below all come from one sample, sequenced in a study of blood T cell repertoires in COVID-19. Profiling relied on immunoSEQ multiplex PCR, and the TCRdb table lists in-frame clones only, not all of them. The sample consists of 55,000 to 75,000 clones, around 79% of them appearing once. Sequenced input: peripheral blood. Receptors were obtained from a woman between 65 and 79 years old with acute or convalescent COVID-19.

This chain connects TRBV28 to TRBJ2-1; maybe TRBD1 (5 bases). Trimming removed 7 bases from V and 6 bases from J, with 16 bases in between. This CDR3 has 14 amino acids. Germline V gene sequence: CDR1 MDHEN, CDR2 SYDVKM. CDR3 nucleotide sequence: TGTGCCAGCACGGGCAGGGTACATGGCAATGAGCAGTTCTTC. It yields the protein CASTGRVHGNEQFF.

This rearrangement joins TRBV6-5 to TRBJ1-1; 7 nucleotides agree with TRBD1. Germline trimming cut 5 bases from V and 11 bases from J; bases unmatched to any gene: 5. From germline, CDR1 is MNHEY and CDR2 SVGAGI. The CDR3 consists of 11 residues. The CDR3 nucleotides read TGTGCCAGCAGTCCCAGGGGACAGGCTTTCTTT. Translating gives CASSPRGQAFF.

The CDR3 reads CASSPGKGYEQYF. As DNA, the CDR3 is TGCGCCAGCAGCCCCGGGAAGGGCTACGAGCAGTACTTC. The chain joins TRBV5-1 to TRBJ2-7; possibly TRBD2 for D (5 bases). The CDR3 runs 13 residues. Germline CDR1 is SGHRS and CDR2 is YFSETQ. Trimming shortened V by 4 bases and J by 3 bases, and 11 bases separated the two germline ends.

This chain links TRBV27 with TRBJ2-7, with D unclear. The CDR3 is 14 amino acids. Between the trimmed V and J ends, which lost 1 base and 2 bases, there was a span of 9 bases. Per the germline V gene, CDR1 is MNHEY and CDR2 is SMNVEV (reference sequence). The CDR3 DNA is TGTGCCAGCAGTTTATGGCAATCCCCCTACGAGCAGTACTTC. Its translation: CASSLWQSPYEQYF.

V is TRBV6-5 and J is TRBJ1-5, with D hard to call. The CDR3 covers 15 residues. Trimming took off 7 bases at V and 4 bases at J, with 17 bases between the two ends. Germline CDR1 reads MNHEY; CDR2 reads SVGAGI. CDR3 amino acids: CASNSLAQVNQPQHF. In DNA form, the CDR3 reads TGTGCCAGCAACTCACTGGCCCAGGTTAATCAGCCCCAGCATTTT.

The chain joins TRBV19 to TRBJ2-5; 9 nucleotides align to TRBD1. Germline trimming cut 3 bases from V and 2 bases from J; bases unmatched to any gene: 1. CDR1 and CDR2 from the germline V gene are LNHDA and SQIVND (reference sequence). This CDR3 comprises 14 residues. CDR3 in DNA: TGTGCCAGTAGTATCGGACAGGGGCAAGAGACCCAGTACTTC. Its protein is CASSIGQGQETQYF. The whole variable domain, filled in from reference TRBV19 and TRBJ2-5, reads DGGITQSPKYLFRKEGQNVTLSCEQNLNHDAMYWYRQDPGQGLRLIYYSQIVNDFQKGDIAEGYSVSREKKESFPLTVTSAQKNPTAFYLCASSIGQGQETQYFGPGTRLLVL.

In DNA form, the CDR3 reads TGTGCCAGCAGCCAAGGGTCGGGTCGGGGGACAACTAATGAAAAACTGTTTTTT. This gives the protein CASSQGSGRGTTNEKLFF. The rearrangement links TRBV14 to TRBJ1-4; tentatively, D is TRBD1 (5 bases). Per the germline V gene, CDR1 is SGHDN and CDR2 is FVKESK. V was shortened by 1 base and J by 0 bases, with 15 bases between the two germline ends. The length of the CDR3 is 18 residues.

V is TRBV9 and J is TRBJ1-2; 7 bases agree with TRBD1. CDR1 SGDLS and CDR2 YYNGEE come from the germline V gene. The V segment lost 0 bases and the J segment 4 bases; nucleotides outside the gene matches: 6. The CDR3 extends over 15 amino acids. As DNA, the CDR3 is TGTGCCAGCAGCGTAGGGAAGGGGGCTATCTATGGCTACACCTTC. Translating it yields CASSVGKGAIYGYTF.

This chain uses TRBV9 with TRBJ1-2; D is unresolved. The V gene's germline CDR1 is SGDLS and CDR2 YYNGEE. The germline V and J ends were trimmed by 0 bases and 5 bases, with 5 bases remaining between them. The CDR3 spans 12 residues. The CDR3 nucleotides read TGTGCCAGCAGCGTAGGGGAGTATGGCTACACCTTC. Protein sequence: CASSVGEYGYTF.

This chain links TRBV9 with TRBJ2-5; 9 bases map to TRBD2. J gave up 4 bases and V 0 bases, and 1 base lay outside the gene matches. Germline-derived CDR1 and CDR2 are SGDLS and YYNGEE. The CDR3 totals 14 residues. For the CDR3, the DNA is TGTGCCAGCAGCGTAGATAGCGGGAGAGAGACCCAGTACTTC. It yields the protein CASSVDSGRETQYF.

The chain joins TRBV27 to TRBJ1-2, with D possibly TRBD1 on 5 matching bases. The V end was cut by 5 bases, the J end by 6 bases, with 22 bases between. Germline CDR1 is MNHEY and CDR2 is SMNVEV (reference sequence). This CDR3 spans 16 amino acids. CDR3 in amino acids: CASSLFGGRNGNGYTF. The CDR3 bases are TGTGCCAGCAGTCTATTCGGGGGACGGAACGGTAATGGCTACACCTTC.

V gene TRBV27 combines with J gene TRBJ1-6; perhaps TRBD1 as D (5 bases). The CDR3 runs to 15 residues. The germline V gene encodes CDR1 MNHEY and CDR2 SMNVEV (reference sequence). Trimming pared 5 bases from V and 3 bases from J, leaving 11 bases between. The CDR3 loop reads CASSPRQNYNSPLHF. The CDR3 region has the DNA TGTGCCAGCAGTCCCCGACAGAACTATAATTCACCCCTCCACTTT.

This clone appeared a single time. This sequence joins TRBV27 and TRBJ2-7; 8 bases agree with TRBD2. V was clipped by 3 bases and J by 0 bases; unmatched bases: 10. Germline loops: CDR1 MNHEY, CDR2 SMNVEV (reference sequence). The CDR3 totals 17 residues. The CDR3: CASSFSRPGTSSYEQYF. The CDR3 DNA sequence: TGTGCCAGCAGTTTTAGTAGGCCCGGGACTAGCTCCTACGAGCAGTACTTC.

This chain connects TRBV4-1 to TRBJ2-2, with 7 bases fitting TRBD2. The CDR3 loop spans 15 amino acids. The trim removed 3 bases at V and 4 bases at J, leaving 5 bases unmatched. Germline loops: CDR1 MGHRA, CDR2 YSYEKL. CDR3 nucleotides: TGCGCCAGCAGCCAGGCCTCGGGGGGCACCGGGGAGCTGTTTTTT. Protein sequence: CASSQASGGTGELFF.

This clone has a handful of counts. This chain connects TRBV12-2 to TRBJ2-7; the tabulated D call, TRBD2, remains unverified against the DNA. TRBV12-2 constitutes a pseudogene. The CDR3 covers 17 residues. Here the CDR3 DNA reads TGTGCAAGTCGCTTAGCGCTATGGACGGGGGGGACCTACGAGCAGTACTTC. It translates to CASRLALWTGGTYEQYF.

The rearrangement links TRBV4-2 to TRBJ2-1, with 10 bases lining up with TRBD1. This CDR3 is 15 amino acids long. With 4 bases clipped from V and 8 bases from J, the junction kept 8 bases outside the gene matches. The germline CDR1 and CDR2 sequences are LGHNA and YNFKEQ. CDR3 DNA sequence: TGTGCCAGCAGCCTTCCGGGACAGGGGATTTATGAGCAGTTCTTC. Protein sequence: CASSLPGQGIYEQFF.

This sequence joins TRBV10-3 and TRBJ1-2; a weak D match, TRBD1 (6 bases). The CDR3 extends over 13 amino acids. V lost 4 bases and J lost 2, with 8 bases in between. Germline V gives CDR1 ENHRY, CDR2 SYGVKD. The chain's CDR3 is CAISAQGNYGYTF. In DNA form, the CDR3 reads TGTGCCATCAGTGCACAGGGAAACTATGGCTACACCTTC.